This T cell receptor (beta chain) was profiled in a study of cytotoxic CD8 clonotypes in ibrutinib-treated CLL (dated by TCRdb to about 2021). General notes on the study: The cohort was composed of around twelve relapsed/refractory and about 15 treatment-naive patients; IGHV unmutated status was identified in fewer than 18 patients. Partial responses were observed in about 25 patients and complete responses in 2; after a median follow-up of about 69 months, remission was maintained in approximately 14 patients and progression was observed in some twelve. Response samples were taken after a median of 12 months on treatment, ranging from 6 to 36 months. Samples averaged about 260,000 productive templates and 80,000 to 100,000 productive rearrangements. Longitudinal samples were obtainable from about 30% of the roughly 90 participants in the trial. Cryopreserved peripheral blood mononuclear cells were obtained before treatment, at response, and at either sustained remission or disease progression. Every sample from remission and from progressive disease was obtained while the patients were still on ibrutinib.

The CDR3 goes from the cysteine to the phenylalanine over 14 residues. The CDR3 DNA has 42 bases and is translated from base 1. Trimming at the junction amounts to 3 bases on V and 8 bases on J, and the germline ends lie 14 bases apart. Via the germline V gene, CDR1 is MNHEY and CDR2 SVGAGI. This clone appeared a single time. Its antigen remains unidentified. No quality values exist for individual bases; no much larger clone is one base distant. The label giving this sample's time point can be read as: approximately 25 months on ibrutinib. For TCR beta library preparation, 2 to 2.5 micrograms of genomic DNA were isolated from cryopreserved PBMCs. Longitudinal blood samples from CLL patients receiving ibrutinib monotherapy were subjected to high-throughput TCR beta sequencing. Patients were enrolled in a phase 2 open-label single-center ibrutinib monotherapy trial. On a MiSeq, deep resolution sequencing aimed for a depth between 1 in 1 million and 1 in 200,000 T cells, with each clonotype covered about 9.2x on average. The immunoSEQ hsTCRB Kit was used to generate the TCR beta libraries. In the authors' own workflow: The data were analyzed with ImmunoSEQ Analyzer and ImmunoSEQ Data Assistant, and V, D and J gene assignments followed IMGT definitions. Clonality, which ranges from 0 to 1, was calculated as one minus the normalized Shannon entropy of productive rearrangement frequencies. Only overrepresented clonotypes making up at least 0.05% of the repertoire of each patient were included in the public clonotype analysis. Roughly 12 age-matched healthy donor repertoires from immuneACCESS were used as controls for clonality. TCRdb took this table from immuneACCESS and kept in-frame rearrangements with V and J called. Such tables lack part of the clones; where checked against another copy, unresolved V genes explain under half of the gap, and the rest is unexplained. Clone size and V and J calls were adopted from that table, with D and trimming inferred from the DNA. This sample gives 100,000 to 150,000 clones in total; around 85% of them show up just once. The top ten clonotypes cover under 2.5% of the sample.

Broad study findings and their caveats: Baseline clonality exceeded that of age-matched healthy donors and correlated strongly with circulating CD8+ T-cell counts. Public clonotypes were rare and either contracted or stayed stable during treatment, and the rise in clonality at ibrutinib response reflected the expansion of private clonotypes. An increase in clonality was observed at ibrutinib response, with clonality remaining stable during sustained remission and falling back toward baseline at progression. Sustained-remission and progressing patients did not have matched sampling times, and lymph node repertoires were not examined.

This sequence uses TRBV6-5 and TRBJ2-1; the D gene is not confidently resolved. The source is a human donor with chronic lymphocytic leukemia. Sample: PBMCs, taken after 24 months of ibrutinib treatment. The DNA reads TGTGCCAGCAGTTATCAAAAAGGTTATGATGAGCAGTTCTTC. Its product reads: CASSYQKGYDEQFF.